Below, 3 T cell receptor beta chains from the same sample are listed, as sequenced in a study of cytomegalovirus exposure and HLA in healthy donors (dated by TCRdb to about 2017). The receptor library was made with the immunoSEQ multiplex PCR assay. For the multiplex PCR, a mixture combining 60 forward primers for TCR Vbeta segments and 13 reverse primers for TCR Jbeta segments was used. TCRdb carries this immuneACCESS record with in-frame sequences only. Its versions omit some clonotypes, under half of them owing to an unresolved V gene in the studies checked, with the rest unexplained. The sample table holds about 77,000 clones, of which about four fifths were seen once. The ten largest clonotypes hold around 3.7% of the sample. Sequencing was performed on PBMCs. Every receptor here comes from a man in his forties in good health and CMV-seronegative.

V usage is TRBV6-6 and J usage is TRBJ2-7; possible D gene TRBD1, 6 bases. Deletions cut 1 base from V and 3 bases from J, with 13 bases between. The CDR3 runs 15 residues. The germline CDR1 and CDR2 sequences are MNHNY and SVGAGI (reference sequence). The DNA for the CDR3 is TGTGCCAGCAGTTACTTACAGGGTGGGGGCTACGAGCAGTACTTC. This gives the protein CASSYLQGGGYEQYF.

Remarks on this clone: This specimen includes other DNA sequences encoding the same CDR3. The chain employs TRBV7-2 and TRBJ1-3, with 9 bases aligning to TRBD1. J lost 3 bases, V lost 5 bases, and 5 bases had no gene match. CDR3 size: 15 residues. Germline V gene lookup returns CDR1 SGHTA and CDR2 FQGNSA. The CDR3 here is CASSLDRGSGNTIYF. In DNA, the CDR3 is TGTGCCAGCAGCCTGGACAGGGGTAGTGGAAACACCATATATTTT.

The V gene is TRBV18, the J gene TRBJ2-1; TRBD2 matches 11 bases. Germline V gene data show CDR1 as KGHSH and CDR2 as LQKENI. The V gene end was trimmed by 0 bases and the J gene end by 6 bases; junction bases not matched to a gene: 4. The length of the CDR3 is 16 residues. CDR3 sequence: CASSPPSSGGSNEQFF. The CDR3 DNA follows: TGTGCCAGCTCACCACCATCTAGCGGGGGGTCCAATGAGCAGTTCTTC.